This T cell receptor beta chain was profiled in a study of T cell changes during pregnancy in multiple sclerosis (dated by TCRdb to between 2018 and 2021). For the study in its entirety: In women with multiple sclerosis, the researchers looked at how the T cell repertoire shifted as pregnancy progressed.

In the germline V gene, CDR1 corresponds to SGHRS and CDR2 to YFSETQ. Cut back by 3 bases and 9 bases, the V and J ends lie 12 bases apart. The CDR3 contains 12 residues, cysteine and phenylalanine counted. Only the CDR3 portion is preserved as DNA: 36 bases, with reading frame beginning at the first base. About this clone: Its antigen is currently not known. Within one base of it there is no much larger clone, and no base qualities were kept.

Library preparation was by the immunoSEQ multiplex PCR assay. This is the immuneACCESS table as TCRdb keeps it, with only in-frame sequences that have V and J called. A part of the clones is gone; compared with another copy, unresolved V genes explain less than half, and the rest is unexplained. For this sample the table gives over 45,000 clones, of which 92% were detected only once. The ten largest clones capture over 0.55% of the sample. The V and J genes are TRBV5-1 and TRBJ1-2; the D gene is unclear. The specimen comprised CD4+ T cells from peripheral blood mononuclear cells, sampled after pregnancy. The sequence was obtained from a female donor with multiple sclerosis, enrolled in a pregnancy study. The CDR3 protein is CASSSRGDSYTF. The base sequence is TGCGCCAGCAGCTCCCGCGGGGATAGCTACACCTTC.